This T cell receptor beta chain was captured in a study of blood T cell repertoires in COVID-19. Per the authors' pipeline: Reference gene primer amplification gave nucleated cell count estimates. Clones were read by immunoSEQ multiplex PCR, and TCRdb kept only the in-frame ones, dropping some. For V, J and clone size, that table is used; D and trimming come from the DNA. This table has about 140,000 clones, 75% to 85% appearing once. With 4 bases removed from V and 2 bases from J, the gap between germline ends came to 15 bases. In germline, CDR1 is LNHDA, CDR2 SQIVND (reference sequence). The CDR3 sequence is 16 residues long.

Specimen: peripheral blood. The V gene is TRBV19, the J gene TRBJ1-3; D gene ambiguous. This TCR was sampled from a woman aged 80 or over with active or convalescent COVID-19. The CDR3 loop reads CASSSPGKDPGNTIYF. CDR3 sequence (DNA): TGTGCCAGTAGTAGTCCCGGGAAGGACCCTGGAAACACCATATATTTT.